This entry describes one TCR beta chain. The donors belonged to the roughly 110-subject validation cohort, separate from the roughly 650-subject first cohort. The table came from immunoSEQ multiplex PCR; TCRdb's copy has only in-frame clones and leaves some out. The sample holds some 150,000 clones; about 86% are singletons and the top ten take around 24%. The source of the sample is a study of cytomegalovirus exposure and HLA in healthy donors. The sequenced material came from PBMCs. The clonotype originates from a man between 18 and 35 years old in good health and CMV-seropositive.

The CDR3 region is CASSLVAEQFF. The CDR3 DNA sequence: TGTGCCAGCAGCTTAGTAGCGGAGCAGTTCTTC. This chain uses TRBV7-9 with TRBJ2-1; D is perhaps TRBD2 (5 bases). CDR3 length equals 11 residues. Trimming shortened V by 1 base and J by 10 bases, and 5 bases separated the two germline ends. The germline CDR1 and CDR2 sequences are SEHNR and FQNEAQ (reference sequence).